The 18 T cell receptor beta chains below all came from one sample that was sequenced in a study of control samples from healthy donors and cancer patients. Repertoires were generated with immunoSEQ multiplex PCR, while TCRdb's copy carries only in-frame clones and drops some. The sample has more than 100,000 clones, about 91% seen once. Sequenced input: blood. Receptors originate from a man aged 40-49 years in good health.

The CDR3 region is CASSYATGDPYEQYF. In DNA, the CDR3 is TGTGCCAGCAGTTACGCGACAGGGGATCCGTACGAGCAGTACTTC. This sequence joins TRBV6-5 and TRBJ2-7; 8 bases are a match to TRBD1. The CDR3 totals 15 residues. The germline V gene encodes CDR1 MNHEY and CDR2 SVGAGI. V was clipped by 2 bases and J by 4 bases; unmatched bases: 7.

The chain combines TRBV19 with TRBJ2-1; D may be TRBD1 (6 bases). The V gene's germline CDR1 is LNHDA and CDR2 SQIVND (reference sequence). Trimming stripped 7 bases from V and 0 bases from J, with 7 bases between. The CDR3 is made up of 13 amino acids. The DNA of the CDR3 is TGTGCCAGTATGACAGGCTCCTACAATGAGCAGTTCTTC. Protein sequence: CASMTGSYNEQFF.

The chain employs TRBV7-9 and TRBJ1-2; D call uncertain. V was cut by 5 bases and J by 4 bases, with 17 bases left in between. This CDR3 contains 15 residues. Germline loops: CDR1 SEHNR, CDR2 FQNEAQ (reference sequence). The CDR3 DNA follows: TGTGCCAGCAGCCAAACTGAGGCGCGGGGCTATGGCTACACCTTC. It translates to CASSQTEARGYGYTF.

J is TRBJ2-2 and V is TRBV5-5; D gene uncertain. This CDR3 is 16 amino acids long. V shed 0 bases and J shed 4 bases, with 13 bases lying between them. Per germline, CDR1 SGHKS and CDR2 YYEKEE (reference sequence). CDR3 sequence reads: CASSLEPGKSTGELFF. CDR3 sequence (DNA): TGTGCCAGCAGCTTGGAGCCCGGCAAGAGCACCGGGGAGCTGTTTTTT.

A single count supports this clone. V usage is TRBV9 and J usage is TRBJ2-3; D ambiguous. V lost 1 base, J lost 2 bases, and 8 bases lay in between. The CDR3 loop spans 14 amino acids. Germline values: CDR1 SGDLS, CDR2 YYNGEE. This CDR3 reads CASSVPLDTDTQYF. The CDR3 region has the DNA TGTGCCAGCAGCGTACCACTCGACACAGATACGCAGTATTTT. Full variable domain (rest looked up from reference TRBV9 and TRBJ2-3): DSGVTQTPKHLITATGQRVTLRCSPRSGDLSVYWYQQSLDQGLQFLIQYYNGEERAKGNILERFSAQQFPDLHSELNLSSLELGDSALYFCASSVPLDTDTQYFGPGTRLTVL.

The DNA for the CDR3 is TGTGCCAGCAGGGGCATGGGGTCAGATACGCAGTATTTT. It yields the protein CASRGMGSDTQYF. The chain links TRBV7-3 to TRBJ2-3; no firm D call. There are 13 residues in the CDR3. V was trimmed by 6 bases and J by 4 bases, leaving 11 bases between them. Per the germline V gene, CDR1 is SGHTA and CDR2 is FQGTGA. The whole variable domain, remainder taken from reference TRBV7-3 and TRBJ2-3, is GAGVSQTPSNKVTEKGKYVELRCDPISGHTALYWYRQSLGQGPEFLIYFQGTGAADDSGLPNDRFFAVRPEGSVSTLKIQRTERGDSAVYLCASRGMGSDTQYFGPGTRLTVL.

This chain joins TRBV7-9 and TRBJ2-7, with 9 bases lining up with TRBD1. The ends lost 9 bases at V and 2 bases at J; junction bases unmatched: 8. Germline-derived CDR1 and CDR2 are SEHNR and FQNEAQ (reference sequence). The CDR3 runs 14 residues. CDR3 sequence: CASTQGDRAYEQYF. CDR3 nucleotides: TGTGCCAGTACCCAGGGGGACAGGGCCTACGAGCAGTACTTC.

The chain couples TRBV20-1 to TRBJ2-7; D is ambiguous. V was clipped by 6 bases and J by 5 bases, with 8 bases between them. The length of the CDR3 is 10 residues. Germline CDR1 and CDR2: DFQATT and SNEGSKA (reference sequence). In DNA form, the CDR3 reads TGCAGTGCCATCCAAGACGAGCAGTACTTC. Protein product: CSAIQDEQYF.

This chain joins TRBV10-2 and TRBJ2-7; 7 positions agree with TRBD1. J was trimmed by 6 bases and V by 2 bases; bases with no gene match: 1. Germline V gives CDR1 WSHSY, CDR2 SAAADI. This CDR3 spans 12 amino acids. CDR3 DNA sequence: TGCGCCAGCAGTGAGGACAGGGTCGAGCAGTACTTC. Translating gives CASSEDRVEQYF.

The chain has TRBV7-6 and TRBJ2-7; 9 bases agree with TRBD1. This CDR3 region has 15 residues. V was pared by 5 bases and J by 6 bases, with 11 bases of the junction left unmatched. The germline gives CDR1 SGHVS, CDR2 FNYEAQ. The CDR3 DNA is TGTGCCAGCAGCGCGGGACAGGGTGGGTCCCCCGAGCAGTACTTC. Protein: CASSAGQGGSPEQYF.

The J gene is TRBJ2-2, the V gene TRBV9; tentatively, D is TRBD2 (5 bases). V dropped 3 bases and J dropped 0 bases, with 9 bases sitting between them. The germline V gene has CDR1 SGDLS and CDR2 YYNGEE. The CDR3 length is 15 residues. As DNA, the CDR3 is TGTGCCAGCAGCGGCCGGGGTACGAACACCGGGGAGCTGTTTTTT. Translation gives CASSGRGTNTGELFF.

The chain carries TRBV30 and TRBJ2-1; either TRBD1 or TRBD2 may supply D (5 bases each). The germline gives CDR1 GTSNPN, CDR2 SVGIG (reference sequence). The CDR3 is made up of 13 amino acids. Trimming took off 5 bases at V and 6 bases at J, with 14 bases between the two ends. The CDR3 spells CAWSIDGANEQFF. The CDR3 DNA follows: TGTGCCTGGTCAATTGACGGGGCCAATGAGCAGTTCTTC.

This clone was counted a few times. The V call is TRBV7-8, the J call TRBJ2-1, with 8 bases aligning to TRBD2. Germline V gene data show CDR1 as SGHVS and CDR2 as FQNEAQ. The length of the CDR3 is 15 residues. The trim removed 1 base at V and 6 bases at J, leaving 5 bases unmatched. CDR3 DNA: TGTGCCAGCAGCTTAGGTCGGACTAGCTCCAATGAGCAGTTCTTC. As protein: CASSLGRTSSNEQFF.

The rearrangement uses TRBV18 and TRBJ1-2, with D unresolved. CDR1 KGHSH and CDR2 LQKENI come from the germline V gene. With 0 bases removed from V and 5 bases from J, the gap between germline ends came to 7 bases. CDR3 length: 13 residues. DNA for the CDR3: TGTGCCAGCTCACCACCGTCGACATATGGCTACACCTTC. This gives the protein CASSPPSTYGYTF.

This chain joins TRBV29-1 and TRBJ1-1; no clear D. The ends were cut back, 4 bases at V and 1 base at J, with 7 bases in the middle. This CDR3 spans 12 amino acids. CDR1 is SQVTM, CDR2 ANQGSEA, per germline. The CDR3 region has the DNA TGCAGCGTTGGTAGCCCGAACACTGAAGCTTTCTTT. It encodes CSVGSPNTEAFF.

This sequence joins TRBV3-1 (or the pseudogene TRBV3-2) and TRBJ1-2, with D possibly TRBD1 on 6 matching bases. V was shortened by 4 bases and J by 4 bases, with 13 bases between the two germline ends. Germline V gives CDR1 LGHDT, CDR2 YNNKEL (reference sequence). There are 14 residues in the CDR3. CDR3 coding DNA: TGTGCCAGCAGCCTATCAGGGGCTTCCTATGGCTACACCTTC. Residues: CASSLSGASYGYTF.

J is TRBJ1-6 and V is TRBV7-2; tentatively, D is TRBD1 (5 bases). The CDR3 consists of 15 residues. The germline V and J ends were trimmed by 1 base and 9 bases, with 13 bases remaining between them. Germline lookup yields CDR1 SGHTA and CDR2 FQGNSA. CDR3 nucleotides: TGTGCCAGCAGCTTAGTGACGGGGGGTCTTTCACCCCTCCACTTT. This encodes CASSLVTGGLSPLHF.

J is TRBJ1-1 and V is TRBV27; no reliable D call. The CDR3 sequence is 13 residues long. V lost 5 bases and J 7 bases, leaving 14 bases between the germline ends. Germline CDR1 MNHEY, CDR2 SMNVEV (reference sequence). CDR3 in amino acids: CASSLRPDIEAFF. The CDR3 region has the DNA TGTGCCAGCAGTCTCCGCCCTGATATTGAAGCTTTCTTT.